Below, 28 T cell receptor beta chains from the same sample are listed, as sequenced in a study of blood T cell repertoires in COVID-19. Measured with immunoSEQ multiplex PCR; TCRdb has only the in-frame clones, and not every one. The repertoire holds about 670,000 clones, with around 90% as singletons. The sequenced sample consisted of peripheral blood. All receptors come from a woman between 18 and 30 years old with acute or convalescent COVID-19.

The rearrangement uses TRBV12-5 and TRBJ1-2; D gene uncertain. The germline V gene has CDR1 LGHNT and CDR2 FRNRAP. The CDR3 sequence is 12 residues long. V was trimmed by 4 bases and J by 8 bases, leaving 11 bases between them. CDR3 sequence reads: CASGWMTGGYTF. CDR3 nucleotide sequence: TGTGCTAGTGGTTGGATGACTGGGGGCTACACCTTC. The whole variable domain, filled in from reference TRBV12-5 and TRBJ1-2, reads DARVTQTPRHKVTEMGQEVTMRCQPILGHNTVFWYRQTMMQGLELLAYFRNRAPLDDSGMPKDRFSAEMPDATLATLKIQPSEPRDSAVYFCASGWMTGGYTFGSGTRLTVV.

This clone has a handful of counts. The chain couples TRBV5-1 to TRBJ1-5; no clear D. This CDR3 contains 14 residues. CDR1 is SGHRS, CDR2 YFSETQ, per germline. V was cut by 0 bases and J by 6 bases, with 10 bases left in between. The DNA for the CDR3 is TGCGCCAGCAGCTTGGGAGGGAACGGTCAGCCCCAGCATTTT. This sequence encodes CASSLGGNGQPQHF.

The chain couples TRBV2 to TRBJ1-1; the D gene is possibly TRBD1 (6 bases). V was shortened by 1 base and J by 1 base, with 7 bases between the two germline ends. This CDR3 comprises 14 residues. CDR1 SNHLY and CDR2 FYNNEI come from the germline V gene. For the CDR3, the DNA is TGTGCCAGCAGTGAAGGCAGGGGGAACACTGAAGCTTTCTTT. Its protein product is CASSEGRGNTEAFF.

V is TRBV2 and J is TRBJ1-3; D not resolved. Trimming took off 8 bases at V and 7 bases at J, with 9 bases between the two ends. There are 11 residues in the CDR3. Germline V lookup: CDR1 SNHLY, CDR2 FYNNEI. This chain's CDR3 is CASGLANTIYF. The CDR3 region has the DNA TGTGCCAGCGGGTTAGCCAACACCATATATTTT.

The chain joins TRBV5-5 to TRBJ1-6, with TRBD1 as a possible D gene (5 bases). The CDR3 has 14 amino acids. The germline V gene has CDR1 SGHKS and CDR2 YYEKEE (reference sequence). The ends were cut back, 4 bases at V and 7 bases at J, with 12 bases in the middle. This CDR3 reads CASSGGTRNSPLHF. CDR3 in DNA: TGTGCCAGCAGCGGGGGGACTCGAAATTCACCCCTCCACTTT.

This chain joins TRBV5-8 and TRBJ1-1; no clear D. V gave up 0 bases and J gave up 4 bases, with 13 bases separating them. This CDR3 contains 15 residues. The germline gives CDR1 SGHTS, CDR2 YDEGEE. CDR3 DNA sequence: TGTGCCAGCAGCTTGGTTTTACGGGGAGGCACTGAAGCTTTCTTT. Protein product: CASSLVLRGGTEAFF.

CDR3 sequence reads: CASSLNRAYGYTF. The DNA of the CDR3 is TGCGCCAGCAGCTTGAACAGGGCCTATGGCTACACCTTC. This chain uses TRBV5-1 with TRBJ1-2; a possible D gene is TRBD1 (6 bases). The CDR3 covers 13 residues. V lost 1 base and J 4 bases, leaving 8 bases between the germline ends. Germline CDR1 reads SGHRS; CDR2 reads YFSETQ.

CDR3 sequence: CASSETGYYGYTF. In DNA form, the CDR3 reads TGTGCCAGCAGCGAAACAGGCTACTATGGCTACACCTTC. This rearrangement joins TRBV7-3 to TRBJ1-2, with D possibly being TRBD1 (5 bases). V was clipped by 5 bases and J by 3 bases, with 10 bases between them. The CDR3 length is 13 residues. CDR1 is SGHTA, CDR2 FQGTGA, per germline. Full variable domain (missing parts from reference TRBV7-3 and TRBJ1-2): GAGVSQTPSNKVTEKGKYVELRCDPISGHTALYWYRQSLGQGPEFLIYFQGTGAADDSGLPNDRFFAVRPEGSVSTLKIQRTERGDSAVYLCASSETGYYGYTFGSGTRLTVV.

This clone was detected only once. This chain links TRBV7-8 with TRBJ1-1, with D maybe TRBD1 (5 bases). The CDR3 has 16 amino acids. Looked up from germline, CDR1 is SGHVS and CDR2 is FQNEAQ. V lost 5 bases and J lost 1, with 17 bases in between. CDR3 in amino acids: CASSPLGALANTEAFF. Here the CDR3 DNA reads TGTGCCAGCAGCCCCCTAGGGGCTCTCGCGAACACTGAAGCTTTCTTT.

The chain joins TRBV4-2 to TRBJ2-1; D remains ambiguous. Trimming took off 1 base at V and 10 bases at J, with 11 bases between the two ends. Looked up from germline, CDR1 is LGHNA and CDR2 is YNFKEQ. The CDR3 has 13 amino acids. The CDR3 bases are TGTGCCAGCAGCCAAGTGAGTTTTGTAGAGCAGTTCTTC. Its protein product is CASSQVSFVEQFF.

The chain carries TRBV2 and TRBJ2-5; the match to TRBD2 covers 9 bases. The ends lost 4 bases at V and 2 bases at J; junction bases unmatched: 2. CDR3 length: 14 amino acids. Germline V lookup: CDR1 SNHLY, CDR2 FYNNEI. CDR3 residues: CASSGGGVQETQYF. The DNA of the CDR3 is TGTGCCAGCAGTGGCGGGGGGGTACAAGAGACCCAGTACTTC.

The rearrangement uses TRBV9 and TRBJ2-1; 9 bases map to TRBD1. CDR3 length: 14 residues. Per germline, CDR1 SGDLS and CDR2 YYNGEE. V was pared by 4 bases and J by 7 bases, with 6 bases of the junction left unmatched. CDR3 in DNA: TGTGCCAGCAGCTCTGGACAGGGGAGGAATGAGCAGTTCTTC. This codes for CASSSGQGRNEQFF. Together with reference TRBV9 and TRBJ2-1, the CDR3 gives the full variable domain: DSGVTQTPKHLITATGQRVTLRCSPRSGDLSVYWYQQSLDQGLQFLIQYYNGEERAKGNILERFSAQQFPDLHSELNLSSLELGDSALYFCASSSGQGRNEQFFGPGTRLTVL.

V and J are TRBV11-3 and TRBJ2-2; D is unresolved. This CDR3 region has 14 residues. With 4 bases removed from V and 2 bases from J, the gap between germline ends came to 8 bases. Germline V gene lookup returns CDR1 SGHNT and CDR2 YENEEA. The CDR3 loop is CASSSTENTGELFF. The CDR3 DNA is TGTGCCAGCAGCTCCACTGAAAACACCGGGGAGCTGTTTTTT.

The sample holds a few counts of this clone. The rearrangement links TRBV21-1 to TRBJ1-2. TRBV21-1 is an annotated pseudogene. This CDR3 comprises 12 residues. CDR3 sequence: CASYQRRPGYTF. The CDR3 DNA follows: TGTGCCAGCTACCAGAGGCGTCCTGGCTACACCTTC.

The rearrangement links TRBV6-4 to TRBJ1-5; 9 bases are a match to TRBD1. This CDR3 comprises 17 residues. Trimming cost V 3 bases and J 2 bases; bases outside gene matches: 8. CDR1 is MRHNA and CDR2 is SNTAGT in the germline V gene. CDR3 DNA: TGTGCCAGCAGTGAATTCTGTACAGGGGGCGGCAATCAGCCCCAGCATTTT. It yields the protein CASSEFCTGGGNQPQHF.

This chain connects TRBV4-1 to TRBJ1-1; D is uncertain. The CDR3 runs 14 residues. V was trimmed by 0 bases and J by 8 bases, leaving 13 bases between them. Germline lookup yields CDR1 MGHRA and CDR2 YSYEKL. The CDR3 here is CASSQESRRTEAFF. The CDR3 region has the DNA TGCGCCAGCAGCCAAGAATCGCGTCGTACCGAAGCTTTCTTT.

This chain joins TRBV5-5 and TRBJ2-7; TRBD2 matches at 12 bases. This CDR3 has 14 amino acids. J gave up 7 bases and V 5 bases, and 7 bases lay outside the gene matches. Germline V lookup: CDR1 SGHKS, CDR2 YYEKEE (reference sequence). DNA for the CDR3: TGTGCCAGCAGTCCTAGCGGGGGGGCTCGGGAGCAGTACTTC. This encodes CASSPSGGAREQYF.

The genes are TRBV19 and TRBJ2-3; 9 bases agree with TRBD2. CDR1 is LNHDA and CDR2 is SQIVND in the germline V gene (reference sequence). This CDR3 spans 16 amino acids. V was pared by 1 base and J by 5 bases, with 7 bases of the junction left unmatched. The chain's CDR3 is CASSIGSSGGRDTQYF. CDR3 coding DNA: TGTGCCAGTAGTATAGGAAGTAGCGGGGGCCGAGATACGCAGTATTTT.

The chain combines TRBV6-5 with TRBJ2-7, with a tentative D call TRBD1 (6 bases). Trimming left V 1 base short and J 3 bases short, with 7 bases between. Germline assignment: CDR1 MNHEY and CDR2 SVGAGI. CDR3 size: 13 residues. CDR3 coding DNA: TGTGCCAGCAGTTACTACAGGGACTACGAGCAGTACTTC. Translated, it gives CASSYYRDYEQYF.

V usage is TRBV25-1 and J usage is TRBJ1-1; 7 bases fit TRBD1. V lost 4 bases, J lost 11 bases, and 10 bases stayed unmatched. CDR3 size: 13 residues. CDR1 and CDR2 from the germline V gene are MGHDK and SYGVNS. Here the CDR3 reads CASSGIGGLGAFF. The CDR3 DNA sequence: TGTGCCAGCAGTGGGATAGGGGGCCTAGGGGCTTTCTTT.

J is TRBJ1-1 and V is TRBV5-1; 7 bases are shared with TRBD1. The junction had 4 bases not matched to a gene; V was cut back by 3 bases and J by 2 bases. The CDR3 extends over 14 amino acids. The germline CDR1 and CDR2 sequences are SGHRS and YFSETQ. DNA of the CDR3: TGCGCCAGCAGCTGGGGGACAGCCAACACTGAAGCTTTCTTT. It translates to CASSWGTANTEAFF. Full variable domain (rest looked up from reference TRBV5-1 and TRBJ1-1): KAGVTQTPRYLIKTRGQQVTLSCSPISGHRSVSWYQQTPGQGLQFLFEYFSETQRNKGNFPGRFSGRQFSNSRSEMNVSTLELGDSALYLCASSWGTANTEAFFGQGTRLTVV.

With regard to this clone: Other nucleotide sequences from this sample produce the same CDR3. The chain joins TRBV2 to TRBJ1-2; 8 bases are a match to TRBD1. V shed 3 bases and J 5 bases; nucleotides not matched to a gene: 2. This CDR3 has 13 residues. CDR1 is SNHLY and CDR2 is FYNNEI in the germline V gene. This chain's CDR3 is CASSEDRVYGYTF. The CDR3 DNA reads TGTGCCAGCAGTGAGGACAGGGTATATGGCTACACCTTC. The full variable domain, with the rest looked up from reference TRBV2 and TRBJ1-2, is EPEVTQTPSHQVTQMGQEVILRCVPISNHLYFYWYRQILGQKVEFLVSFYNNEISEKSEIFDDQFSVERPDGSNFTLKIRSTKLEDSAMYFCASSEDRVYGYTFGSGTRLTVV.

The CDR3 region has the DNA TGTGCCAGCAGCGCACTTGTAGATACGCAGTATTTT. Translated: CASSALVDTQYF. This chain links TRBV7-2 with TRBJ2-3; D is unclear. Germline V gives CDR1 SGHTA, CDR2 FQGNSA. Trimming stripped 5 bases from V and 5 bases from J, with 8 bases between. This CDR3 has 12 amino acids.

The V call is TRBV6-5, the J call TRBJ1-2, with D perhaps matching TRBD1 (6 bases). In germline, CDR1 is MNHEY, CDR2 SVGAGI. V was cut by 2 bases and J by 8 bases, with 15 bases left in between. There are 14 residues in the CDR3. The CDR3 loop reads CASSYRDTGNGYTF. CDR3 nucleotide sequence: TGTGCCAGCAGTTACCGGGACACAGGGAACGGCTACACCTTC.

The CDR3, as DNA: TGTGCCAGCAGCTCCGGGTCAGGGTCGGGTCAGCCCCAGCATTTT. Residues: CASSSGSGSGQPQHF. This chain links TRBV11-2 with TRBJ1-5; tentatively, D is TRBD1 (5 bases). V lost 4 bases and J lost 6, with 16 bases in between. The germline gives CDR1 SGHAT, CDR2 FQNNGV. This CDR3 contains 15 residues.

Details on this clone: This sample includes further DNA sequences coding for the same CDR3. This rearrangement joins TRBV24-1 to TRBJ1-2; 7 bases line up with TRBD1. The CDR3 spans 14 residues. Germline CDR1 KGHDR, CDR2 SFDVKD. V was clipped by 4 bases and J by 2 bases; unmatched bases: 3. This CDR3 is CATSDPGQNYGYTF. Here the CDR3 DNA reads TGTGCCACCAGTGACCCGGGACAGAACTATGGCTACACCTTC.

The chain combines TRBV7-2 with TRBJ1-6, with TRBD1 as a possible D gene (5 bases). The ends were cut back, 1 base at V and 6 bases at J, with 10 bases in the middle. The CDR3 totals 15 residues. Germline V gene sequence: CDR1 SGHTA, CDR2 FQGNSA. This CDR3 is CASSLVQGSNSPLHF. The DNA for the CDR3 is TGTGCCAGCAGCTTAGTCCAGGGCTCTAATTCACCCCTCCACTTT. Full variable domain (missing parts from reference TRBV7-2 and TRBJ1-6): GAGVSQSPSNKVTEKGKDVELRCDPISGHTALYWYRQSLGQGLEFLIYFQGNSAPDKSGLPSDRFSAERTGGSVSTLTIQRTQQEDSAVYLCASSLVQGSNSPLHFGNGTRLTVT.

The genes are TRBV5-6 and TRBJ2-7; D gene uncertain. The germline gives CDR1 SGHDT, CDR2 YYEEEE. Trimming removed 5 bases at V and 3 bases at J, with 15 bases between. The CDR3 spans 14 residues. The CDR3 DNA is TGTGCCAGCAGTTCTGGGCAGCCATACTACGAGCAGTACTTC. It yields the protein CASSSGQPYYEQYF.